Following are 5 T cell receptor beta chains from one sample sequenced in a study of T cell repertoires in ileal Crohn's disease. Time point described: inflamed ileum from the surgical specimen. Only in-frame clones appear in the TCRdb table, and some are missing; sequencing was by immunoSEQ multiplex PCR. The sample has 8,000 to 9,500 clones, around 85% seen once. Sample: ileal tissue. The receptor source for this set is an adult with Crohn's disease.

The V gene is TRBV4-1, the J gene TRBJ1-6; 10 bases map to TRBD1. Germline CDR1 and CDR2: MGHRA and YSYEKL. The trim removed 4 bases at V and 9 bases at J, leaving 6 bases unmatched. This CDR3 comprises 15 residues. CDR3 coding DNA: TGCGCCAGCAGCCCCGGGGACAGGGGTTTTTCACCCCTCCACTTT. Translated, it gives CASSPGDRGFSPLHF.

This chain joins TRBV4-1 and TRBJ2-4; TRBD1 or TRBD2 may be the D gene (5 bases each). V lost 4 bases and J 8 bases, leaving 21 bases between the germline ends. There are 16 residues in the CDR3. Germline V lookup: CDR1 MGHRA, CDR2 YSYEKL. CDR3 coding DNA: TGCGCCAGCAGCCGGGGGACCCATGGGCAGGTGGACATTCAGTACTTC. Its protein product is CASSRGTHGQVDIQYF.

V and J are TRBV18 and TRBJ1-2; TRBD1 agrees at 7 bases. The germline V gene has CDR1 KGHSH and CDR2 LQKENI. The length of the CDR3 is 14 residues. With V trimmed by 10 bases and J by 4 bases, 12 bases remained unmatched. The CDR3 DNA reads TGTGCCACCCATGGGGGGGGACAGCCCTATGGCTACACCTTC. Protein product: CATHGGGQPYGYTF.

This clone came up a few times. This rearrangement joins TRBV30 to TRBJ1-4; D unresolved. The CDR3 contains 12 residues. V lost 7 bases, J lost 8 bases, and 14 bases lay in between. The germline V gene encodes CDR1 GTSNPN and CDR2 SVGIG (reference sequence). As DNA, the CDR3 is TGTGCCTCAACCCAACCGGGGGAAAAACTGTTTTTT. Its translation: CASTQPGEKLFF.

V gene TRBV11-2 combines with J gene TRBJ2-2, with D hard to call. The CDR3 has 14 amino acids. V was pared by 4 bases and J by 2 bases, with 8 bases between. The germline CDR1 and CDR2 sequences are SGHAT and FQNNGV. DNA for the CDR3: TGTGCCAGCAGCTCTCTAATTAACACCGGGGAGCTGTTTTTT. It translates to CASSSLINTGELFF.